Here is one TCR beta chain with its context. The entry originates in a study of blood T cell repertoires in COVID-19. This CDR3 is 16 amino acids long. Germline V CDR1 and CDR2: SGHDT, YYEEEE. V was shortened by 0 bases and J by 1 base, with 12 bases between the two germline ends. Assay used: immunoSEQ multiplex PCR; TCRdb lists only in-frame clones, some missing. The table has fewer than 60,000 clones, approximately 90% seen once. This clonotype originated in a human donor with acute or convalescent COVID-19. The donor label of this sample is uncertain. The sequenced sample consisted of peripheral blood. This chain uses TRBV5-6 with TRBJ2-3; D remains unclear. The CDR3 DNA reads as TGTGCCAGCAGCTTGGTAATCAGGTCCGGCACAGATACGCAGTATTTT. Translated: CASSLVIRSGTDTQYF.